The 21 T cell receptor beta chains below come from one sample, sequenced in a study of blood T cell repertoires in COVID-19. Produced via immunoSEQ multiplex PCR; TCRdb's table is partial and in-frame only. The repertoire holds hundreds of thousands of clones, with roughly 89% as singletons. Sequenced sample: PBMCs or T cells enriched from blood (not recorded which). The source of these receptors is a man under 40 who had been exposed to COVID-19.

The chain joins TRBV7-2 to TRBJ2-1, with TRBD2 identical over 9 bases. The CDR3 has 15 amino acids. V lost 1 base, J lost 4 bases, and 2 bases stayed unmatched. Germline V gene lookup returns CDR1 SGHTA and CDR2 FQGNSA. CDR3 in amino acids: CASSLGGGGYNEQFF. CDR3 nucleotides: TGTGCCAGCAGCTTAGGCGGGGGGGGATACAATGAGCAGTTCTTC.

The J gene is TRBJ2-7, the V gene TRBV6-5, with 7 bases fitting TRBD2. The CDR3 extends over 15 amino acids. The V segment lost 6 bases and the J segment 6 bases; nucleotides outside the gene matches: 14. CDR1 is MNHEY and CDR2 is SVGAGI in the germline V gene. DNA of the CDR3: TGTGCCAGCAGGGCCCTGTCGGGGGGATGGCGCGAGCAGTACTTC. Protein product: CASRALSGGWREQYF.

This chain joins TRBV7-9 and TRBJ2-1; 14 bases match TRBD2. Looked up from germline, CDR1 is SEHNR and CDR2 is FQNEAQ (reference sequence). CDR3 size: 16 residues. V lost 5 bases to trimming and J lost 4 bases; unmatched junction nucleotides: 4. The CDR3 sequence: CASSLGTSGGYNEQFF. The CDR3 DNA reads TGTGCCAGCAGCCTAGGGACTAGCGGGGGATACAATGAGCAGTTCTTC.

The rearrangement joins TRBV23-1 to TRBJ1-1; TRBD1 aligns across 10 bases. TRBV23-1 is reported as an ORF; its role is uncertain. The CDR3 consists of 17 residues. The J segment lost 0 bases and the V segment lost 3 bases, leaving 7 bases of the junction unmatched. CDR3 protein: CASSHPRTGGMNTEAFF. The CDR3, as DNA: TGCGCCAGCAGTCACCCAAGGACAGGGGGTATGAACACTGAAGCTTTCTTT.

V usage is TRBV15 and J usage is TRBJ2-7, with a weak D call TRBD2 (5 bases). Germline lookup yields CDR1 LNHNV and CDR2 YYDKDF (reference sequence). The ends were cut back, 4 bases at V and 0 bases at J, with 13 bases in the middle. The CDR3 contains 15 residues. The CDR3 DNA sequence: TGTGCCACCAGCACCCCGTCTGCGGGCTCCTACGAGCAGTACTTC. Translating gives CATSTPSAGSYEQYF.

V and J are TRBV7-2 and TRBJ1-3; D gene unclear. The CDR3 sequence is 15 residues long. Deletions cut 6 bases from V and 0 bases from J, with 12 bases between. CDR1 and CDR2 from the germline V gene are SGHTA and FQGNSA. Written as DNA, the CDR3 is TGTGCCAGCAGTCCTATTTGGGCCTCTGGAAACACCATATATTTT. It yields the protein CASSPIWASGNTIYF.

Turning to this clone: This CDR3 is also generated by other DNA sequences in the sample. The chain combines TRBV12-3 or TRBV12-4 with TRBJ2-5, with D unclear. V was clipped by 2 bases and J by 5 bases, with 3 bases between them. This CDR3 region has 11 residues. The CDR3 reads CASSLQETQYF. For the CDR3, the DNA is TGTGCCAGCAGTTTACAGGAGACCCAGTACTTC.

The rearrangement links TRBV6-6 to TRBJ2-7, with 10 bases aligning to TRBD2. The CDR3 covers 16 residues. Trimming took 2 bases from V and 2 from J; bases not matched to a gene: 6. Germline V CDR1 and CDR2: MNHNY, SVGAGI (reference sequence). In DNA, the CDR3 is TGTGCCAGCAGTTACGACGCACTAGCGGGGCCCTACGAGCAGTACTTC. This gives the protein CASSYDALAGPYEQYF.

This sequence joins TRBV4-1 and TRBJ1-6, with TRBD1 matching over 7 bases. Germline CDR1 and CDR2: MGHRA and YSYEKL. V lost 6 bases, J lost 0 bases, and 5 bases stayed unmatched. The CDR3 runs to 16 residues. The CDR3 DNA follows: TGCGCCAGCAGTTACAGGGGAAGCTCCTATAATTCACCCCTCCACTTT. Translating gives CASSYRGSSYNSPLHF.

The chain combines TRBV6-5 with TRBJ1-1; 7 nucleotides line up with TRBD1. The ends lost 0 bases at V and 5 bases at J; junction bases unmatched: 9. Germline V CDR1 and CDR2: MNHEY, SVGAGI. The CDR3 consists of 16 residues. As DNA, the CDR3 is TGTGCCAGCAGTTACTCGAGGGAGACAGGGCGGACTGAAGCTTTCTTT. Protein: CASSYSRETGRTEAFF.

The rearrangement links TRBV27 to TRBJ2-7; D gene uncertain. The CDR3 sequence is 13 residues long. Trimming pared 6 bases from V and 0 bases from J, leaving 9 bases between. CDR1 MNHEY and CDR2 SMNVEV come from the germline V gene (reference sequence). The CDR3 nucleotides read TGTGCCAGCAGCAGACTCAGCTCCTACGAGCAGTACTTC. This sequence encodes CASSRLSSYEQYF.

This clone was seen more than once but under ten times. This sequence joins TRBV5-3 and TRBJ1-3, with 9 bases fitting TRBD1. TRBV5-3 qualifies as an ORF whose function is uncertain. The CDR3 sequence is 18 residues long. J lost 0 bases, V lost 4 bases, and 11 bases had no gene match. The CDR3 coding sequence is TGTGCCAGAAGCCAACGGGACAGGGTAGAAAGCTCTGGAAACACCATATATTTT. It codes for CARSQRDRVESSGNTIYF.

The CDR3 protein is CASSLGTGDYGYTF. CDR3 coding DNA: TGCGCCAGCAGCCTGGGGACAGGGGACTATGGCTACACCTTC. The V call is TRBV5-1, the J call TRBJ1-2, with 10 bases that match TRBD1. Germline CDR1 is SGHRS and CDR2 is YFSETQ. CDR3 length: 14 residues. The J segment lost 3 bases and the V segment lost 4 bases, leaving 3 bases of the junction unmatched.

This chain links TRBV7-2 with TRBJ1-1; the match to TRBD1 covers 7 bases. Per germline, CDR1 SGHTA and CDR2 FQGNSA. The CDR3 runs to 16 residues. After removal of 1 base from V and 0 bases from J, the junction contained 5 bases not matched to a gene. CDR3 amino acids: CASSLEGAWMNTEAFF. The CDR3 DNA is TGTGCCAGCAGCTTAGAGGGGGCTTGGATGAACACTGAAGCTTTCTTT. Variable domain in full (rest from reference TRBV7-2 and TRBJ1-1): GAGVSQSPSNKVTEKGKDVELRCDPISGHTALYWYRQSLGQGLEFLIYFQGNSAPDKSGLPSDRFSAERTGGSVSTLTIQRTQQEDSAVYLCASSLEGAWMNTEAFFGQGTRLTVV.

The V gene is TRBV3-1 (or the pseudogene TRBV3-2), the J gene TRBJ1-5; tentatively, D is TRBD1 (5 bases). Per the germline V gene, CDR1 is LGHDT and CDR2 is YNNKEL (reference sequence). Trimming removed 3 bases from V and 1 base from J, with 10 bases in between. This CDR3 has 15 residues. The CDR3 DNA follows: TGTGCCAGCAGCCAGGGGCAGACCAGCAATCAGCCCCAGCATTTT. It is translated as CASSQGQTSNQPQHF.

The chain uses TRBV27 and TRBJ2-3; D remains unclear. V was pared by 7 bases and J by 1 base, with 9 bases between. CDR1 and CDR2 from the germline V gene are MNHEY and SMNVEV (reference sequence). The CDR3 contains 13 residues. CDR3 amino acids: CASTFGGTDTQYF. CDR3 sequence (DNA): TGTGCCAGCACCTTTGGAGGCACAGATACGCAGTATTTT.

The CDR3: CATSDRTTSSYNEQFF. DNA of the CDR3: TGTGCCACCAGTGATCGGACTACTAGCTCCTACAATGAGCAGTTCTTC. V is TRBV24-1 and J is TRBJ2-1; tentative D call: TRBD2 (6 bases). The CDR3 is made up of 16 amino acids. V was cut by 3 bases and J by 0 bases, with 11 bases left in between. Germline V gives CDR1 KGHDR, CDR2 SFDVKD.

The chain has TRBV10-3 and TRBJ1-2; D is ambiguous. This CDR3 comprises 12 residues. CDR1 is ENHRY, CDR2 SYGVKD, per germline. V shed 11 bases and J shed 4 bases, with 14 bases lying between them. CDR3: CAVHPNSYGYTF. The DNA of the CDR3 is TGTGCCGTCCATCCGAACAGCTATGGCTACACCTTC.

The chain uses TRBV12-2 and TRBJ1-1; the D call in the table, TRBD1, was not verified against the DNA. TRBV12-2 represents a pseudogene. The CDR3 totals 13 residues. The CDR3 reads CASRRDRGTEAFF. The CDR3 DNA sequence: TGTGCAAGTCGCCGGGACAGAGGGACTGAAGCTTTCTTT.

This CDR3 is CATSTGDYANYGYTF. CDR3 coding DNA: TGTGCCACCAGCACTGGGGACTACGCCAACTATGGCTACACCTTC. V and J are TRBV15 and TRBJ1-2; possibly TRBD1 for D (5 bases). The CDR3 contains 15 residues. With 4 bases removed from V and 2 bases from J, the gap between germline ends came to 14 bases. Germline loops: CDR1 LNHNV, CDR2 YYDKDF (reference sequence). Complete variable domain (other parts from reference TRBV15 and TRBJ1-2): DAMVIQNPRYQVTQFGKPVTLSCSQTLNHNVMYWYQQKSSQAPKLLFHYYDKDFNNEADTPDNFQSRRPNTSFCFLDIRSPGLGDTAMYLCATSTGDYANYGYTFGSGTRLTVV.

This clone occurred once. The chain joins TRBV6-5 to TRBJ2-1; 7 positions match TRBD2. With 7 bases clipped from V and 3 bases from J, the junction kept 9 bases outside the gene matches. Per the germline V gene, CDR1 is MNHEY and CDR2 is SVGAGI. The CDR3 has 15 residues. CDR3: CASIMGGTFYNEQFF. The CDR3 coding sequence is TGTGCCAGCATCATGGGGGGGACTTTCTACAATGAGCAGTTCTTC.